One sample yielded the 5 T cell receptor beta chains listed below, sequenced in a study of coeliac disease (dated by TCRdb to 2021 to 2024). The library was generated by the immunoSEQ multiplex PCR assay. TCRdb limited this immuneACCESS table to in-frame rearrangements with V and J called. A share of clones is missing; checked studies link under half to unresolved V genes, and the rest is unexplained. Present in this sample are 3,000 to 5,000 clones, around 59% of which were seen just once. The ten biggest clones cover 5.7% of the sample. The source material was lymphocytes from the gut lamina propria. Read against the paper, the sample's cell subset or site label means: lamina propria cell (LPC) fraction of small intestinal biopsy. Every receptor here comes from an older man without celiac disease.

This rearrangement joins TRBV6-5 to TRBJ2-1; 9 bases match TRBD1. J gave up 2 bases and V 5 bases, and 4 bases lay outside the gene matches. This CDR3 has 15 amino acids. The germline V gene encodes CDR1 MNHEY and CDR2 SVGAGI. The CDR3 region has the DNA TGTGCCAGCAGTGCGGACAGGGGAGCCTACAATGAGCAGTTCTTC. Translated: CASSADRGAYNEQFF.

About this clone: At one end, the junction sequence differs from germline, possibly due to a read error. This chain uses TRBV7-9 with TRBJ2-3; 10 bases are a match to TRBD2. CDR1 is SEHNR, CDR2 FQNEAQ, per germline (reference sequence). The CDR3 extends over 15 amino acids. CDR3 region: CASSLAGATTDTQYF. The CDR3 DNA reads TGTGCCAGCAGCCTAGCGGGGGCCACCACAGATACGCAGTATTTT.

The chain couples TRBV10-3 to TRBJ2-1; D not resolved. V was trimmed by 2 bases and J by 8 bases, leaving 7 bases between them. In germline, CDR1 is ENHRY, CDR2 SYGVKD. This CDR3 spans 12 amino acids. The CDR3 reads CAISEARDEQFF. The CDR3 DNA reads as TGTGCCATCAGTGAGGCCCGGGATGAGCAGTTCTTC.

The chain is built from TRBV14 and TRBJ2-3, with 7 positions matching TRBD2. The CDR3 covers 15 residues. Germline CDR1 is SGHDN and CDR2 is FVKESK. J gave up 3 bases and V 4 bases, and 7 bases lay outside the gene matches. CDR3 protein: CASSPWGGKTDTQYF. DNA for the CDR3: TGTGCCAGCAGCCCCTGGGGGGGTAAGACAGATACGCAGTATTTT.

V and J are TRBV5-1 and TRBJ2-2; weak D call: TRBD1 (5 bases). This CDR3 comprises 16 residues. V was clipped by 0 bases and J by 5 bases, with 14 bases between them. The germline gives CDR1 SGHRS, CDR2 YFSETQ. CDR3 region: CASSLEVGHLTGELFF. Written as DNA, the CDR3 is TGCGCCAGCAGCTTGGAAGTAGGACACCTGACCGGGGAGCTGTTTTTT.